This entry lists 23 T cell receptor beta chains sequenced from one sample in a study of early T cells in non-severe SARS-CoV-2 infection. TCRdb passed the 5' RACE reads through MiXCR, listing each CDR3 protein once. This table has about 39,000 distinct CDR3 sequences, around 5.8% appearing once. The sequenced sample was whole blood, obtained at baseline. All receptors derive from an adult who was a healthcare worker with PCR-confirmed SARS-CoV-2 infection or an uninfected control (not recorded which).

This clonotype was detected ten times or more. The chain has TRBV12-3 or TRBV12-4 and TRBJ2-1; TRBD2 agrees at 8 bases. This CDR3 contains 15 residues. V lost 3 bases and J lost 5; bases outside the gene matches: 6. The CDR3 region has the DNA TGTGCCAGCAGTTTTTCAGCGGGAGCCCACAATGAGCAGTTCTTC. As protein: CASSFSAGAHNEQFF.

The chain employs TRBV3-1 and TRBJ1-1, with D possibly TRBD1 on 6 matching bases. Germline V gene sequence: CDR1 LGHDT, CDR2 YNNKEL (reference sequence). The length of the CDR3 is 14 residues. The V end lost 1 base, the J end lost 0 bases, and 6 bases lay between the germline ends. Here the CDR3 reads CASSQAGVNTEAFF. The CDR3 DNA is TGTGCCAGCAGCCAAGCAGGGGTGAACACTGAAGCTTTCTTT.

This clonotype has a count of ten or more. The CDR3 DNA sequence: TGTGCCAGCAGCTCTGGAGGGCGGGGGGATGAGCAGTTCTTC. This gives the protein CASSSGGRGDEQFF. V is TRBV7-2 and J is TRBJ2-1; 8 bases map to TRBD2. Trimming cost V 4 bases and J 8 bases; bases outside gene matches: 7. This CDR3 region has 14 residues. CDR1 and CDR2 (germline): SGHTA, FQGNSA.

This clonotype was seen many times. The rearrangement links TRBV29-1 to TRBJ1-3, with no clear D. The CDR3 length is 13 residues. Trimming stripped 4 bases from V and 0 bases from J, with 7 bases between. Germline CDR1 is SQVTM and CDR2 is ANQGSEA. The CDR3 DNA sequence: TGCAGCGTTGCGTATACCTCTGGAAACACCATATATTTT. Amino acid sequence: CSVAYTSGNTIYF.

This clonotype occurred many times. The chain links TRBV6-5 to TRBJ2-6; D call uncertain. Germline V lookup: CDR1 MNHEY, CDR2 SVGAGI. V was cut by 0 bases and J by 1 base, with 10 bases left in between. The length of the CDR3 is 17 residues. The CDR3 DNA sequence: TGTGCCAGCAGTTACTCTGGAACTCCGTCTGGGGCCAACGTCCTGACTTTC. It specifies CASSYSGTPSGANVLTF.

There are a few counts of this clonotype. The V call is TRBV12-3 or TRBV12-4, the J call TRBJ2-5; D is possibly TRBD1 (5 bases). V gave up 3 bases and J gave up 5 bases, with 10 bases separating them. The CDR3 totals 13 residues. The CDR3 region has the DNA TGTGCCAGCAGTTTCCCAGGGCGCGAGACCCAGTACTTC. Translating gives CASSFPGRETQYF.

This clonotype was detected ten times or more. The chain is built from TRBV18 and TRBJ2-1, with D perhaps matching TRBD2 (7 bases). Per the germline V gene, CDR1 is KGHSH and CDR2 is LQKENI. With 6 bases removed from V and 4 bases from J, the gap between germline ends came to 16 bases. This CDR3 comprises 15 residues. The CDR3 sequence: CASSPRGAGYNEQFF. DNA of the CDR3: TGTGCCAGCTCCCCCCGGGGGGCAGGGTACAATGAGCAGTTCTTC. Full variable domain (missing parts from reference TRBV18 and TRBJ2-1): NAGVMQNPRHLVRRRGQEARLRCSPMKGHSHVYWYRQLPEEGLKFMVYLQKENIIDESGMPKERFSAEFPKEGPSILRIQQVVRGDSAAYFCASSPRGAGYNEQFFGPGTRLTVL.

This clonotype came up a few times. This chain links TRBV10-1 with TRBJ2-7; 11 nucleotides line up with TRBD2. CDR1 WNHNN and CDR2 SYGVQD come from the germline V gene (reference sequence). With V trimmed by 4 bases and J by 2 bases, 4 bases remained unmatched. CDR3 length: 15 amino acids. DNA for the CDR3: TGCGCCAGCAGTGGAGGGACTAGCGGCCCCTACGAGCAGTACTTC. Translating gives CASSGGTSGPYEQYF.

This clonotype was detected ten times or more. The gene calls are TRBV5-5 and TRBJ2-5, with D possibly TRBD2 on 5 matching bases. With 2 bases removed from V and 2 bases from J, the gap between germline ends came to 13 bases. This CDR3 comprises 15 residues. CDR1 is SGHKS, CDR2 YYEKEE, per germline (reference sequence). CDR3 bases: TGTGCCAGCAGCTTCCGCGGGCTAGTTCAAGAGACCCAGTACTTC. Encoded protein: CASSFRGLVQETQYF.

The table lists this clonotype with many counts. The chain recombines TRBV25-1 with TRBJ2-1; no clear D gene. Trimming stripped 0 bases from V and 10 bases from J, with 13 bases between. The CDR3 length is 14 residues. Germline CDR1 and CDR2: MGHDK and SYGVNS. CDR3 in DNA: TGTGCCAGCAGTGAATATCGAACGGCGGAAGAGCAGTTCTTC. Translating it yields CASSEYRTAEEQFF.

The rearrangement joins TRBV20-1 to TRBJ2-7; 8 bases match TRBD2. The trim removed 5 bases at V and 2 bases at J, leaving 11 bases unmatched. This CDR3 spans 15 amino acids. The germline CDR1 and CDR2 sequences are DFQATT and SNEGSKA (reference sequence). Here the CDR3 DNA reads TGCAGTGCTGGAAGCGGTTCGGGGGGGACCTACGAGCAGTACTTC. Protein product: CSAGSGSGGTYEQYF.

This clonotype was seen ten or more times. The chain is built from TRBV7-2 and TRBJ2-7; D is perhaps TRBD2 (6 bases). The V gene lost 6 bases and the J gene lost 4 bases, with 16 bases spanning the gap. This CDR3 spans 14 amino acids. Germline CDR1 SGHTA, CDR2 FQGNSA. The CDR3 loop reads CASSSAGTPYEQYF. As DNA, the CDR3 is TGTGCCAGCAGTTCAGCCGGGACTCCATACGAGCAGTACTTC.

This clonotype was observed at least ten times. The chain carries TRBV30 and TRBJ1-1, with 8 nucleotides matching TRBD1. The ends lost 3 bases at V and 8 bases at J; junction bases unmatched: 11. This CDR3 contains 14 residues. CDR1 GTSNPN and CDR2 SVGIG come from the germline V gene (reference sequence). CDR3 nucleotides: TGTGCCTGGAGGGGGACTGGACAGGGCGGGGAAGCTTTCTTT. It specifies CAWRGTGQGGEAFF.

The chain is built from TRBV29-1 and TRBJ2-1; 7 bases agree with TRBD2. The germline CDR1 and CDR2 sequences are SQVTM and ANQGSEA. V dropped 7 bases and J dropped 8; count of bases not matched to a gene: 17. The CDR3 has 15 amino acids. CDR3 region: CSAGGGVLRVHEQFF. The CDR3 DNA sequence: TGCAGCGCGGGAGGCGGGGTCCTCCGGGTGCATGAGCAGTTCTTC.

This clonotype was counted ten times or more. The gene calls are TRBV5-1 and TRBJ1-3; tentative D call: TRBD1 (6 bases). The V end was cut by 6 bases, the J end by 0 bases, with 10 bases between. CDR3 length equals 14 residues. The germline V gene has CDR1 SGHRS and CDR2 YFSETQ. CDR3 DNA sequence: TGCGCCAGCAAAGAGACAGGCTCTGGAAACACCATATATTTT. It specifies CASKETGSGNTIYF. Together with reference TRBV5-1 and TRBJ1-3, the CDR3 gives the full variable domain: KAGVTQTPRYLIKTRGQQVTLSCSPISGHRSVSWYQQTPGQGLQFLFEYFSETQRNKGNFPGRFSGRQFSNSRSEMNVSTLELGDSALYLCASKETGSGNTIYFGEGSWLTVV.

This clonotype was detected only a few times. The chain employs TRBV19 and TRBJ2-1; TRBD2 agrees at 12 bases. After removal of 7 bases from V and 5 bases from J, the junction contained 6 bases not matched to a gene. This CDR3 has 15 amino acids. CDR1 and CDR2 from the germline V gene are LNHDA and SQIVND (reference sequence). This CDR3 reads CASTVLAGGHNEQFF. The CDR3 coding sequence is TGTGCCAGTACTGTACTAGCGGGGGGCCACAATGAGCAGTTCTTC.

This clonotype appeared many times. The chain links TRBV4-1 to TRBJ2-7; TRBD1 aligns across 8 bases. The J segment lost 6 bases and the V segment lost 1 base, leaving 14 bases of the junction unmatched. Germline V gene data show CDR1 as MGHRA and CDR2 as YSYEKL. This CDR3 comprises 17 residues. CDR3 region: CASSQGSNTGGWGEQYF. CDR3 in DNA: TGCGCCAGCAGCCAAGGGAGCAATACAGGGGGTTGGGGCGAGCAGTACTTC.

This clonotype occurred many times. The rearrangement uses TRBV6-1 and TRBJ2-7; D might be TRBD2 (5 bases). CDR3 length equals 17 residues. V lost 1 base and J lost 3, with 19 bases in between. Per germline, CDR1 MNHNS and CDR2 SASEGT. The CDR3 region is CASSEDRRNKTIYEQYF. The CDR3 bases are TGTGCCAGCAGTGAAGATAGGAGGAACAAGACCATCTACGAGCAGTACTTC.

This clonotype was recorded many times. The chain couples TRBV5-5 to TRBJ2-7; D is perhaps TRBD1 or TRBD2 (5 bases each). The germline V gene has CDR1 SGHKS and CDR2 YYEKEE (reference sequence). V was clipped by 4 bases and J by 0 bases, with 14 bases between them. This CDR3 comprises 15 residues. The CDR3 coding sequence is TGTGCCAGCAGCCTTGCTGGGACCGTCTCCTACGAGCAGTACTTC. Translation gives CASSLAGTVSYEQYF.

This clonotype was observed at least ten times. The rearrangement joins TRBV29-1 to TRBJ1-1; TRBD1 matches at 7 bases. The CDR3 runs to 15 residues. Germline V gene sequence: CDR1 SQVTM, CDR2 ANQGSEA. V lost 6 bases to trimming and J lost 2 bases; unmatched junction nucleotides: 12. CDR3 protein: CSVTPLGQHNTEAFF. CDR3 sequence (DNA): TGCAGCGTCACGCCCTTGGGACAGCACAACACTGAAGCTTTCTTT.

This clonotype was recorded a few times. V usage is TRBV29-1 and J usage is TRBJ2-2; 7 positions match TRBD1. V dropped 2 bases and J dropped 5; count of bases not matched to a gene: 2. Germline loops: CDR1 SQVTM, CDR2 ANQGSEA. There are 13 residues in the CDR3. CDR3 DNA: TGCAGCGTTGAATCACAGGGGACCGGGGAGCTGTTTTTT. It yields the protein CSVESQGTGELFF.

In its sample, this clonotype was seen many times. The J gene is TRBJ2-3, the V gene TRBV5-6; 8 bases are a match to TRBD1. This CDR3 has 18 residues. Germline CDR1 SGHDT, CDR2 YYEEEE. Trimming removed 4 bases from V and 1 base from J; junction bases left unmatched: 14. The CDR3 loop reads CASSPTARGRFGTDTQYF. The DNA for the CDR3 is TGTGCCAGCAGCCCCACGGCCAGGGGGCGGTTTGGCACAGATACGCAGTATTTT.

This clonotype was counted between two and nine times. V is TRBV7-2 and J is TRBJ2-5; the match to TRBD2 covers 7 bases. The V gene's germline CDR1 is SGHTA and CDR2 FQGNSA. Trimming at V came to 2 bases and at J to 7 bases, leaving 10 bases not matched to a gene. The CDR3 has 15 residues. The CDR3 DNA reads TGTGCCAGCAGCTTATGGGAGGGCCTGGTGGGGACCCAGTACTTC. Its translation: CASSLWEGLVGTQYF.